This record looks at one T cell receptor beta chain sequence and its context. Its antigen is not identified. The study co-extracted DNA and RNA from 20-30 mg of unsorted bulk tissue. Enrolled patients were chronically infected with HBV and treatment-naive. Tumor regions sampled: superior, inferior, left, right poles, and centre. Starting from 500 ng of total RNA, TCR beta cDNA was produced with a primer in the constant region. Slightly modified ARM-PCR with three nested multiplex PCR rounds yielded TCR beta libraries. In the first two PCR rounds, TRBV1-TRBV30 forward primers were paired with a C-beta reverse primer, and each round lasted roughly 10 cycles. MiXCR was run by TCRdb on the multiplex PCR reads, yielding one entry per CDR3 protein. Of about 200,000 distinct CDR3 sequences in the sample, approximately 86% were seen once. Per germline, CDR1 MNHEY and CDR2 SVGEGT. V lost 10 bases and J 4 bases, leaving 20 bases between the germline ends. This CDR3 has 14 amino acids.

The sample comes from a study of tumor-infiltrating lymphocytes in primary liver carcinoma. Overall study findings and caveats: Pairs comparing tumor with adjacent tissue or blood overlapped less than pairs drawn from tumor regions.

This rearrangement joins TRBV6-2 or TRBV6-3 to TRBJ2-7; D remains unclear. This receptor was taken from a man aged 35 to 55 with primary liver carcinoma and hepatitis B virus infection. Sequencing used tumor tissue from primary liver carcinoma. The CDR3 DNA is TGTGCCATCAACGACACCAAGGGAAGGTACGAGCAGTACTTC. It translates to CAINDTKGRYEQYF.